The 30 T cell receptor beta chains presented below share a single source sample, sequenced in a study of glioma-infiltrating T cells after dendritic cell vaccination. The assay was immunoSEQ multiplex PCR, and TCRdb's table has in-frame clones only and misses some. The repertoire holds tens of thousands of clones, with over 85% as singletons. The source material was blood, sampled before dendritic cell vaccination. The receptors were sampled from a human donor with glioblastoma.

CDR3 in DNA: TGTGCCAGCAGCGTTACCCGGACAGGGGGCAGAGCCGGGGAGCTGTTTTTT. Its protein is CASSVTRTGGRAGELFF. The chain combines TRBV27 with TRBJ2-2, with 11 positions matching TRBD1. With V trimmed by 6 bases and J by 6 bases, 12 bases remained unmatched. Per the germline V gene, CDR1 is MNHEY and CDR2 is SMNVEV (reference sequence). The CDR3 has 17 residues.

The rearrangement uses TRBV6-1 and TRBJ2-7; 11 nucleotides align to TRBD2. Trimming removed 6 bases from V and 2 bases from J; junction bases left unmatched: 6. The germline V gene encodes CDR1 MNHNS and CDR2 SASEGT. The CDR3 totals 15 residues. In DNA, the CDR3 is TGTGCCAGCAGGGGAGGGACTAGCGGAACCTACGAGCAGTACTTC. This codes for CASRGGTSGTYEQYF.

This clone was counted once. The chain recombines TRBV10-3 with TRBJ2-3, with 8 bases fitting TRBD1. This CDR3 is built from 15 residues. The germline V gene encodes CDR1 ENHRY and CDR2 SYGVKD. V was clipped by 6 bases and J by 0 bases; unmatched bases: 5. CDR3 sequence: CAIRKQGVSTDTQYF. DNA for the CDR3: TGTGCCATCAGGAAACAGGGGGTGAGCACAGATACGCAGTATTTT.

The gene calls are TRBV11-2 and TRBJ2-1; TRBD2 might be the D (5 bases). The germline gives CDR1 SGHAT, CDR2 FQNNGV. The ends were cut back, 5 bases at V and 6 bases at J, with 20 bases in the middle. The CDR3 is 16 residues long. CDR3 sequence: CASSAISRGFSNEQFF. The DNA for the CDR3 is TGTGCCAGCAGCGCAATATCTCGCGGGTTCAGCAATGAGCAGTTCTTC.

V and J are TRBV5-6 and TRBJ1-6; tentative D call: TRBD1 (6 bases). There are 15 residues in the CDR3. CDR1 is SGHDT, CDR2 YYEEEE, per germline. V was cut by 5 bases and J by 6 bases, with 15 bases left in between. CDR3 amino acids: CASSQPHRANSPLHF. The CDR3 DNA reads TGTGCCAGCAGTCAGCCGCACAGGGCTAATTCACCCCTCCACTTT.

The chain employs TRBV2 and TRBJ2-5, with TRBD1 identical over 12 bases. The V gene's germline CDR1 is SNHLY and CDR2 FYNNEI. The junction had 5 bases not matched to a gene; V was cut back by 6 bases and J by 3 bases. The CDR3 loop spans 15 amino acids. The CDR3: CASRRDRGREETQYF. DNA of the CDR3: TGTGCCAGCAGGAGGGACAGGGGGCGGGAAGAGACCCAGTACTTC.

Written as DNA, the CDR3 is TGTGCCAGCAGCGTAGGTGGTGTTGGGGGCGTTACGCAGTATTTT. Protein sequence: CASSVGGVGGVTQYF. The rearrangement links TRBV9 to TRBJ2-3, with a possible D match to TRBD1 (6 bases). This CDR3 spans 15 amino acids. CDR1 is SGDLS and CDR2 is YYNGEE in the germline V gene. The V end lost 0 bases, the J end lost 8 bases, and 16 bases lay between the germline ends.

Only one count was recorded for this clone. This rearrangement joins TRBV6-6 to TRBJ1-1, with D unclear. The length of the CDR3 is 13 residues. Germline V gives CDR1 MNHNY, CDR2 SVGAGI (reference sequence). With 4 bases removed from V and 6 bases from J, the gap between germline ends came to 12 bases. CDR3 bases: TGTGCCAGCAGTTTACTCCCGGGATCTGAAGCTTTCTTT. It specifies CASSLLPGSEAFF.

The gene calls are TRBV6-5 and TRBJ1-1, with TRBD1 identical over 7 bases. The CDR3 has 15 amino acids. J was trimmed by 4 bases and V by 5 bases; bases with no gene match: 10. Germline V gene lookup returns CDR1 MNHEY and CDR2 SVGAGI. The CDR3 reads CASSPQGGRATEAFF. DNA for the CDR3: TGTGCCAGCAGTCCACAAGGGGGCCGGGCCACTGAAGCTTTCTTT.

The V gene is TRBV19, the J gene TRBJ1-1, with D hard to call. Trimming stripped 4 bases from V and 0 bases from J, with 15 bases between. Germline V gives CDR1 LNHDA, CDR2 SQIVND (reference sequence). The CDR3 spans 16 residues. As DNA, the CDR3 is TGTGCCAGTAGTACTTCTGGAGGGTGGATGAACACTGAAGCTTTCTTT. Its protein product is CASSTSGGWMNTEAFF.

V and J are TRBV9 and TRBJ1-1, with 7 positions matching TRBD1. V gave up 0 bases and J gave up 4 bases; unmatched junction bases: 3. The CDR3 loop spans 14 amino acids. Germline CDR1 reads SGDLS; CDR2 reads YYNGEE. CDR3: CASSVEPGGTEAFF. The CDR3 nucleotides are TGTGCCAGCAGCGTAGAGCCAGGGGGCACTGAAGCTTTCTTT. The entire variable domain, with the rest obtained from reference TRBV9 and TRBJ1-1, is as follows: DSGVTQTPKHLITATGQRVTLRCSPRSGDLSVYWYQQSLDQGLQFLIQYYNGEERAKGNILERFSAQQFPDLHSELNLSSLELGDSALYFCASSVEPGGTEAFFGQGTRLTVV.

CDR3 nucleotides: TGTGCCAGCAGCTTAGAGTATGACTCCAACACCGGGGAGCTGTTTTTT. Its translation: CASSLEYDSNTGELFF. V gene TRBV7-6 combines with J gene TRBJ2-2; D unresolved. This CDR3 spans 16 amino acids. CDR1 is SGHVS and CDR2 is FNYEAQ in the germline V gene. V lost 1 base, J lost 2 bases, and 11 bases lay in between.

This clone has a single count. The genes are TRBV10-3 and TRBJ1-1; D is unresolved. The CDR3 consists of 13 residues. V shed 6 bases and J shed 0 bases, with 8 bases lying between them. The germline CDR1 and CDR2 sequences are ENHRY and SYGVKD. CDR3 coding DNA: TGTGCCATCAGAGCGGAAATGAACACTGAAGCTTTCTTT. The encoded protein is CAIRAEMNTEAFF.

The CDR3: CASSKGTGEYGYTF. As DNA, the CDR3 is TGTGCCAGCTCTAAAGGGACAGGGGAATATGGCTACACCTTC. The chain combines TRBV18 with TRBJ1-2; 10 bases agree with TRBD1. The CDR3 runs to 14 residues. Unmatched junction bases numbered 6, after V lost 6 bases and J lost 5 bases. The germline CDR1 and CDR2 sequences are KGHSH and LQKENI. The full variable domain, in which reference TRBV18 and TRBJ1-2 provide the parts outside the CDR3, is NAGVMQNPRHLVRRRGQEARLRCSPMKGHSHVYWYRQLPEEGLKFMVYLQKENIIDESGMPKERFSAEFPKEGPSILRIQQVVRGDSAAYFCASSKGTGEYGYTFGSGTRLTVV.

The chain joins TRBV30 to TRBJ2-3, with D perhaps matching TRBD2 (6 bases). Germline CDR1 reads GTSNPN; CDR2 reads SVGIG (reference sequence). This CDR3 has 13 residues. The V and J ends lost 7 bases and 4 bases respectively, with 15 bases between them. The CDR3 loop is CAFHREWSDTQYF. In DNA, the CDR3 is TGTGCCTTCCACCGGGAGTGGTCAGATACGCAGTATTTT. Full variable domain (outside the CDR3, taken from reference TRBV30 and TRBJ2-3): SQTIHQWPATLVQPVGSPLSLECTVEGTSNPNLYWYRQAAGRGLQLLFYSVGIGQISSEVPQNLSASRPQDRQFILSSKKLLLSDSGFYLCAFHREWSDTQYFGPGTRLTVL.

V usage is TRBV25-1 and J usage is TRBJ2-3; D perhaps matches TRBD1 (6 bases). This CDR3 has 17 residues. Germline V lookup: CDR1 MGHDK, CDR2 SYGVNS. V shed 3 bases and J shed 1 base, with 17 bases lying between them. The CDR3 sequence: CASSETPGQGRTDTQYF. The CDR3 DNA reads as TGTGCCAGCAGTGAGACCCCCGGCCAGGGGCGCACAGATACGCAGTATTTT.

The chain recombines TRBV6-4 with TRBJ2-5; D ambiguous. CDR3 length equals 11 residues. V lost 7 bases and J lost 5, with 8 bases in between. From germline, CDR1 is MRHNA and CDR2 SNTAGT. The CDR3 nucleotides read TGTGCCAGCAAGACGAGGGAGACCCAGTACTTC. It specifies CASKTRETQYF.

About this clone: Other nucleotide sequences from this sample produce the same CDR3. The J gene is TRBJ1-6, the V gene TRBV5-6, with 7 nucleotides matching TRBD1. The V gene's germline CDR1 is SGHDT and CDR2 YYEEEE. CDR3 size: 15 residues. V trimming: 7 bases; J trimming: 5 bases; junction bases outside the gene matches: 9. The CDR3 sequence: CASLTGTADNSPLHF. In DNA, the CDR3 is TGTGCCAGCTTAACCGGGACAGCAGATAATTCACCCCTCCACTTT.

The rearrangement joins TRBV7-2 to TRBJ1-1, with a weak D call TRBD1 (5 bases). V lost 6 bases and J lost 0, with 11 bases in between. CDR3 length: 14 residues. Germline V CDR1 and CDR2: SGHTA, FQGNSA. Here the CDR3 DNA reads TGTGCCAGCAGGTTGGGGCAGGTGAACACTGAAGCTTTCTTT. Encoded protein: CASRLGQVNTEAFF.

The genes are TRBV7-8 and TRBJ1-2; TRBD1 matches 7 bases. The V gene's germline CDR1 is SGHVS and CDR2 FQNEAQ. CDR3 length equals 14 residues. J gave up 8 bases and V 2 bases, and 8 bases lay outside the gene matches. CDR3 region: CASSLTDRVGGYTF. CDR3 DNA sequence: TGTGCCAGCAGCTTAACCGACAGGGTCGGGGGCTACACCTTC.

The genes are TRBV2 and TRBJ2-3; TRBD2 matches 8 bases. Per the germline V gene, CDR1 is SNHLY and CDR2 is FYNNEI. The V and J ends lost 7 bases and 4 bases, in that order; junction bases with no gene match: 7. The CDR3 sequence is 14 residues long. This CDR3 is CASTGGRSADTQYF. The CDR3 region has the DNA TGTGCCAGCACGGGCGGGAGGAGCGCAGATACGCAGTATTTT.

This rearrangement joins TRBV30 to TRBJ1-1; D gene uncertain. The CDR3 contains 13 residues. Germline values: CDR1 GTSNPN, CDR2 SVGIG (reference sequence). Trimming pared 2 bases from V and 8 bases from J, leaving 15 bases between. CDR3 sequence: CAWSPVAATEAFF. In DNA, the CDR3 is TGTGCCTGGAGTCCCGTGGCGGCCACAGAAGCTTTCTTT.

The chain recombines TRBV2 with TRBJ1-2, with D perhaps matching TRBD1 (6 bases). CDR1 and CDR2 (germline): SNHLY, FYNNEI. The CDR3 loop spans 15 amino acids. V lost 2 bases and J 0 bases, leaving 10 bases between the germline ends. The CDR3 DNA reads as TGTGCCAGCAGTGAAATCCGGACAGCTAACTATGGCTACACCTTC. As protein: CASSEIRTANYGYTF.

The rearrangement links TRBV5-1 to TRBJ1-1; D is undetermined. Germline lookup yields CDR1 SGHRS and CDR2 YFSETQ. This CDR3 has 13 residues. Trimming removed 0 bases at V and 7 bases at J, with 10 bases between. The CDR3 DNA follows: TGCGCCAGCAGCTTGGGGCGAACTAGTGAAGCTTTCTTT. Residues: CASSLGRTSEAFF.

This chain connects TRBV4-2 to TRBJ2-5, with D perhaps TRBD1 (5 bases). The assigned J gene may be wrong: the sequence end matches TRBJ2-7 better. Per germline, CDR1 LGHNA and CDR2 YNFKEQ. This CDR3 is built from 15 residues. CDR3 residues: CASSQGQPGLYEQYF. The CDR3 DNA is TGTGCCAGCAGCCAGGGGCAGCCGGGCCTCTACGAGCAGTACTTC.

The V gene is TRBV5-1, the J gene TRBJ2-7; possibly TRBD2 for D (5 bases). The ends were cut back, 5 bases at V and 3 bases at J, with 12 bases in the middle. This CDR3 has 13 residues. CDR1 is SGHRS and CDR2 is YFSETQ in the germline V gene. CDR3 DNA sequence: TGCGCCAGCAGTACCAGTGGGAGCTACGAGCAGTACTTC. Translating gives CASSTSGSYEQYF.

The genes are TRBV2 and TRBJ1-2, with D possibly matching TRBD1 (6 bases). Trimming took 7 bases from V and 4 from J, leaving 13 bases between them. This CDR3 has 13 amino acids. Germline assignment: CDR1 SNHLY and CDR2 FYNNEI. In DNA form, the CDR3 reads TGTGCCAGCAATCAGGGGAGGGCCTATGGCTACACCTTC. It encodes CASNQGRAYGYTF.

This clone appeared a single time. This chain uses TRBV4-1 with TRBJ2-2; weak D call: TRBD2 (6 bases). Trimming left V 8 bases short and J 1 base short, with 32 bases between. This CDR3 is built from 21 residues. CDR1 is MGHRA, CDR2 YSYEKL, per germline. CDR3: CASSRRDFRQTVLQNTGELFF. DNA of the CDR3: TGCGCCAGCTCCCGGAGGGATTTTCGACAAACAGTATTACAGAACACCGGGGAGCTGTTTTTT.

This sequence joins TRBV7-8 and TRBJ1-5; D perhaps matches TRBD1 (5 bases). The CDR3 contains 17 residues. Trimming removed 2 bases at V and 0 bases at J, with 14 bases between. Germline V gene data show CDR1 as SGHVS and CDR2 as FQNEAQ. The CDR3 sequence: CASSLSGGSLSNQPQHF. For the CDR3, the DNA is TGTGCCAGCAGCTTATCTGGGGGGTCCCTTAGCAATCAGCCCCAGCATTTT.

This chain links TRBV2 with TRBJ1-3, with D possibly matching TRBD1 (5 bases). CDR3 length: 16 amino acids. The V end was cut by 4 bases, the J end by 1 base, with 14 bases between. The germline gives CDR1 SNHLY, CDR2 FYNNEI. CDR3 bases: TGTGCCAGCAGTGGGGGCGTGGCGATTTCTGGAAACACCATATATTTT. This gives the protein CASSGGVAISGNTIYF.